The 32 T cell receptor beta chains below all came from one sample that was sequenced in a study of CXCR3-negative and CXCR3-positive naive CD8 T cells. With UMI labels, 5' RACE was used to prepare the TRB cDNA libraries. TCRdb reprocessed the 5' RACE reads, keeping one entry per CDR3 protein, no DNA. The sample includes 23,000 or so distinct CDR3 sequences. Sequencing was performed on naive CXCR3- CD8+ T cells from blood. The sample's subset: CD45RO-CCR7+CD27+CD95- naive CD8+ T cells lacking CXCR3 (TNR3-). Receptor source: a human donor in good health. Some clones in this sample may be carry-over from other donors' samples.

CDR3: CSAMDSPAAPLHF. The chain employs TRBV29-1 and TRBJ1-6. This CDR3 contains 13 residues. Germline values: CDR1 SQVTM, CDR2 ANQGSEA.

The rearrangement joins TRBV6-4 to TRBJ2-1; the TCRdb D gene call, TRBD2, has no DNA to confirm it. Looked up from germline, CDR1 is MRHNA and CDR2 is SNTAGT. This CDR3 region has 15 residues. This chain's CDR3 is CASSELAGGSNEQFF.

This rearrangement joins TRBV9 to TRBJ2-5. CDR1 SGDLS and CDR2 YYNGEE come from the germline V gene. CDR3 length equals 12 residues. This chain's CDR3 is CASSLAGQTQYF.

Here the CDR3 reads CASSLAPSDYEQYF. The V call is TRBV5-4, the J call TRBJ2-7. The CDR3 is 14 amino acids. Germline assignment: CDR1 SGHNT and CDR2 YYREEE (reference sequence).

The chain uses TRBV29-1 and TRBJ2-7. In germline, CDR1 is SQVTM, CDR2 ANQGSEA. The length of the CDR3 is 15 residues. Here the CDR3 reads CSVEDPVRTSYEQYF.

The chain links TRBV18 to TRBJ2-1. CDR1 and CDR2 (germline): KGHSH, LQKENI. This CDR3 comprises 13 residues. CDR3 region: CASSPPAAHEQFF.

The CDR3 is CAISDGASGGADEQFF. The gene calls are TRBV10-3 and TRBJ2-1; no DNA is available, so the TRBD2 call from TCRdb remains unchecked. The CDR3 is 16 residues long. Germline-derived CDR1 and CDR2 are ENHRY and SYGVKD.

J is TRBJ2-3 and V is TRBV4-3. From germline, CDR1 is LGHNA and CDR2 YSLEER. The CDR3 loop spans 14 amino acids. CDR3 region: CASSQAAIGDTQYF.

The rearrangement links TRBV7-2 to TRBJ2-7; the D gene TCRdb calls, TRBD2, cannot be checked with no DNA. CDR1 and CDR2 from the germline V gene are SGHTA and FQGNSA. This CDR3 has 17 residues. The CDR3 reads CASSVTSGGPPLDEQYF.

The CDR3 loop is CASSPRSPLAGGTNTGELFF. The chain recombines TRBV7-2 with TRBJ2-2; TCRdb returns TRBD2, unconfirmable since there is no DNA. The CDR3 totals 20 residues. CDR1 SGHTA and CDR2 FQGNSA come from the germline V gene.

The V call is TRBV4-3, the J call TRBJ2-3; the TRBD2 assignment by TCRdb is unverifiable without DNA. Germline CDR1 and CDR2: LGHNA and YSLEER. This CDR3 spans 17 amino acids. This chain's CDR3 is CASSQAWGTSGTDTQYF.

This rearrangement joins TRBV12-3 or TRBV12-4 to TRBJ1-1. This CDR3 is 11 amino acids long. CDR3 protein: CATESGTEAFF.

J is TRBJ2-5 and V is TRBV7-9. The CDR3 extends over 14 amino acids. The germline CDR1 and CDR2 sequences are SEHNR and FQNEAQ (reference sequence). CDR3 in amino acids: CASSLTGTEETQYF.

The V gene is TRBV28, the J gene TRBJ1-2; TCRdb's D call, TRBD1, is unchecked because there is no DNA. CDR1 and CDR2 (germline): MDHEN, SYDVKM. The CDR3 contains 12 residues. Here the CDR3 reads CASRSDARDYTF.

The gene calls are TRBV7-8 and TRBJ2-7; TCRdb designates TRBD1, a call that cannot be tested without DNA. CDR1 is SGHVS and CDR2 is FQNEAQ in the germline V gene. This CDR3 is 13 amino acids long. The CDR3 loop is CASSPGEPYEQYF. Full variable domain (rest looked up from reference TRBV7-8 and TRBJ2-7): GAGVSQSPRYKVAKRGQDVALRCDPISGHVSLFWYQQALGQGPEFLTYFQNEAQLDKSGLPSDRFFAERPEGSVSTLKIQRTQQEDSAVYLCASSPGEPYEQYFGPGTRLTVT.

V gene TRBV20-1 combines with J gene TRBJ2-5; the TCRdb D gene call, TRBD1, has no DNA to confirm it. The germline V gene encodes CDR1 DFQATT and CDR2 SNEGSKA (reference sequence). The CDR3 extends over 16 amino acids. CDR3 loop: CSAETSGGRGMETQYF.

This chain uses TRBV7-2 with TRBJ2-1; without DNA, the TCRdb call of TRBD1 cannot be checked. CDR1 is SGHTA and CDR2 is FQGNSA in the germline V gene. There are 15 residues in the CDR3. The CDR3 is CASSNFRTDDNEQFF.

This chain uses TRBV5-1 with TRBJ1-1; checking the TCRdb D call of TRBD1 is not possible without DNA. The length of the CDR3 is 13 residues. Germline CDR1 reads SGHRS; CDR2 reads YFSETQ. The CDR3 is CASNRYGGTEAFF.

The rearrangement links TRBV30 to TRBJ2-5; as DNA is missing, the TRBD2 call by TCRdb cannot be tested. The germline gives CDR1 GTSNPN, CDR2 SVGIG (reference sequence). The CDR3 has 13 residues. CDR3: CAVAQVDQETQYF.

The chain links TRBV12-3 or TRBV12-4 to TRBJ2-1. The CDR3 is 12 residues long. The CDR3 spells CASSLSGVEQFF.

The chain combines TRBV6-5 with TRBJ2-3; the TRBD2 assignment by TCRdb is unverifiable without DNA. This CDR3 comprises 12 residues. The V gene's germline CDR1 is MNHEY and CDR2 SVGAGI. The CDR3 sequence: CASSPSANTQYF.

The V gene is TRBV4-3, the J gene TRBJ1-1; TCRdb proposes TRBD1, but this gene call is untestable without DNA. This CDR3 comprises 16 residues. CDR1 is LGHNA, CDR2 YSLEER, per germline. This CDR3 reads CASSTDRASPNTEAFF.

The rearrangement links TRBV27 to TRBJ1-4; TCRdb designates TRBD1, a call that cannot be tested without DNA. This CDR3 is 14 amino acids long. CDR1 is MNHEY and CDR2 is SMNVEV in the germline V gene (reference sequence). CDR3 protein: CASRPYSEGEKLFF.

This rearrangement joins TRBV5-1 to TRBJ2-4; absent DNA, TCRdb's TRBD1 call cannot be checked. The CDR3 contains 15 residues. The germline CDR1 and CDR2 sequences are SGHRS and YFSETQ. The CDR3 loop reads CASKVEPGQGNIQYF.

The chain joins TRBV7-2 to TRBJ1-1. Germline V gives CDR1 SGHTA, CDR2 FQGNSA. This CDR3 is 17 amino acids long. CDR3 sequence: CASSLAWGSSLTTEAFF.

The V and J genes are TRBV12-5 and TRBJ1-1; TCRdb indicates TRBD1, and absent DNA this call remains unverified. Germline CDR1 and CDR2: LGHNT and FRNRAP. This CDR3 has 14 amino acids. The CDR3 sequence: CASGLGTENTEAFF. The whole variable domain, remainder taken from reference TRBV12-5 and TRBJ1-1, is DARVTQTPRHKVTEMGQEVTMRCQPILGHNTVFWYRQTMMQGLELLAYFRNRAPLDDSGMPKDRFSAEMPDATLATLKIQPSEPRDSAVYFCASGLGTENTEAFFGQGTRLTVV.

V gene TRBV12-3 or TRBV12-4 combines with J gene TRBJ2-6. There are 14 residues in the CDR3. The CDR3 spells CASSFASGANVLTF.

The V and J genes are TRBV7-9 and TRBJ2-3. CDR1 SEHNR and CDR2 FQNEAQ come from the germline V gene (reference sequence). This CDR3 contains 15 residues. The CDR3 sequence is CASSLRVGVEDTQYF.

The chain combines TRBV29-1 with TRBJ2-7; without DNA, the TCRdb call of TRBD2 cannot be checked. Germline CDR1 reads SQVTM; CDR2 reads ANQGSEA. This CDR3 has 17 amino acids. CDR3 region: CSVEEVGPAGGPYEQYF.

CDR3 sequence reads: CASSQSSPPNPGVVNQPQHF. The chain employs TRBV23-1 and TRBJ1-5; the TRBD1 assignment by TCRdb is unverifiable without DNA. TRBV23-1 is assigned to the ORF class and has an uncertain function. The CDR3 is 20 amino acids.

The rearrangement uses TRBV27 and TRBJ2-3; as DNA is missing, the TRBD2 call by TCRdb cannot be tested. Looked up from germline, CDR1 is MNHEY and CDR2 is SMNVEV (reference sequence). There are 16 residues in the CDR3. CDR3: CASNQGTSGSTDTQYF.

V usage is TRBV29-1 and J usage is TRBJ2-1; no DNA is available, so the TRBD2 call from TCRdb remains unchecked. Germline assignment: CDR1 SQVTM and CDR2 ANQGSEA. The CDR3 spans 14 residues. The CDR3 loop reads CSGIAGGVSNEQFF.